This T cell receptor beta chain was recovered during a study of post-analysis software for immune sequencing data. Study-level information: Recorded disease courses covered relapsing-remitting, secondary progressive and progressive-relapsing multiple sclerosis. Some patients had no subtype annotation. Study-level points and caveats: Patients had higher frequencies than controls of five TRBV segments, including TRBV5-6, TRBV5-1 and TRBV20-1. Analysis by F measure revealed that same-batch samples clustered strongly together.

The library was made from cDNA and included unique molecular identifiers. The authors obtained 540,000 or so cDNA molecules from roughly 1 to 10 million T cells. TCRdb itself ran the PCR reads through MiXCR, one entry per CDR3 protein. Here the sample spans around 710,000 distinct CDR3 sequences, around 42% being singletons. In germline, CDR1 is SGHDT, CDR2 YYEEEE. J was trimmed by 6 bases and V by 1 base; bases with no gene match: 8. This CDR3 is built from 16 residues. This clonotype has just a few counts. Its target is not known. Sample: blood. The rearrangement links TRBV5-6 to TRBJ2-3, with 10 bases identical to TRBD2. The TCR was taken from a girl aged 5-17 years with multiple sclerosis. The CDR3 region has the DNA TGTGCCAGCAGCTTGTTACTAGCGGGAAGGGGTGATACGCAGTATTTT. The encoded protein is CASSLLLAGRGDTQYF.